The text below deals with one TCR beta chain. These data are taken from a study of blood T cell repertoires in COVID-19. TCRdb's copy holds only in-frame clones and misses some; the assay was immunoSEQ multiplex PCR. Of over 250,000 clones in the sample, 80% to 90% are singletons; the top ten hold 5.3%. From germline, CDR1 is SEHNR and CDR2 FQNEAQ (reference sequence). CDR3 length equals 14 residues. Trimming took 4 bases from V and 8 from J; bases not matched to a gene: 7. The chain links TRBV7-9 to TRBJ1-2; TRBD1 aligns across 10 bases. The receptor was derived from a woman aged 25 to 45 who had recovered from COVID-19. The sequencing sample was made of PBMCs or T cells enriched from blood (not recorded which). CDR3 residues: CASSSRDRGAGYTF. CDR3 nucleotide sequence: TGTGCCAGCAGCTCCCGGGACAGGGGAGCCGGCTACACCTTC.